A selection of T cell receptor beta chains follows, all from one sample in a study of T cell repertoires in cytomegalovirus infection. In TCRdb, the reads were re-called with MiXCR into one record per CDR3 protein. Altogether 600,000 to 800,000 distinct CDR3 sequences are present, approximately 25% being singletons, with the ten largest covering roughly 8%. Specimen: CD8+ T cells from PBMCs. Receptors were obtained from a human donor in good health (CMV status not recorded). Some clones in this sample may be carry-over from other donors' samples. Each CDR3 is given with its conserved first and last residue. Each record gives: V gene, clone size, D gene, CDR3 length, J gene, CDR3 DNA, CDR3 protein. A D gene is named only where the DNA matches it firmly. Clone size is given for some rows only: seen once, a few or many times, or a class if the clone is expanded.

v_call: TRBV7-9
clone_size: .
d_call: TRBD2
cdr3_length: 14
j_call: TRBJ2-5
cdr3_nt: TGTGCCAGCAGCAGAACTAGCGGGGTAGAGACCCAGTACTTC
cdr3_aa: CASSRTSGVETQYF

v_call: TRBV20-1
clone_size: few
d_call: .
cdr3_length: 14
j_call: TRBJ2-2
cdr3_nt: TGCAGTGCTCGGGACTTCGCGAACACCGGGGAGCTGTTTTTT
cdr3_aa: CSARDFANTGELFF

v_call: TRBV7-2
clone_size: many
d_call: .
cdr3_length: 15
j_call: TRBJ1-5
cdr3_nt: TGTGCCAGCAGCTTAGACCAGGGTAGCAATCAGCCCCAGCATTTT
cdr3_aa: CASSLDQGSNQPQHF

v_call: TRBV12-3/TRBV12-4
clone_size: many
d_call: .
cdr3_length: 15
j_call: TRBJ2-1
cdr3_nt: TGTGCCAGCAGTCCCCGAGGGATCCATAACAATGAGCAGTTCTTC
cdr3_aa: CASSPRGIHNNEQFF

v_call: TRBV4-1
clone_size: few
d_call: .
cdr3_length: 15
j_call: TRBJ1-5
cdr3_nt: TGCGCCAGCAGCCAAGATTATGGGGGCAATCAGCCCCAGCATTTT
cdr3_aa: CASSQDYGGNQPQHF

v_call: TRBV6-2/TRBV6-3
clone_size: .
d_call: .
cdr3_length: 15
j_call: TRBJ2-2
cdr3_nt: TGTGCCAGCAGTTCCTTCCACATGAACACCGGGGAGCTGTTTTTT
cdr3_aa: CASSSFHMNTGELFF

v_call: TRBV15
clone_size: .
d_call: TRBD1
cdr3_length: 13
j_call: TRBJ2-7
cdr3_nt: TGTGCCACCAGCAGAGACAGGGGGAACGAGCAGTACTTC
cdr3_aa: CATSRDRGNEQYF

v_call: TRBV7-9
clone_size: .
d_call: .
cdr3_length: 14
j_call: TRBJ2-5
cdr3_nt: TGTGCCAGCAGCTCATCGGTAGTCCAAGAGACCCAGTACTTC
cdr3_aa: CASSSSVVQETQYF

v_call: TRBV7-8
clone_size: many
d_call: .
cdr3_length: 17
j_call: TRBJ1-6
cdr3_nt: TGTGCCAGCAGCTTATCGATCGACAGCTCCTATAATTCACCCCTCCACTTT
cdr3_aa: CASSLSIDSSYNSPLHF

v_call: TRBV7-9
clone_size: many
d_call: .
cdr3_length: 16
j_call: TRBJ1-2
cdr3_nt: TGTGCCAGCAGCTTAATTCTGGGGGCCCTAGGGAGTGGCTACACCTTC
cdr3_aa: CASSLILGALGSGYTF

v_call: TRBV10-3
clone_size: few
d_call: TRBD1
cdr3_length: 15
j_call: TRBJ2-2
cdr3_nt: TGTGCCATCAGCTCCGGGACAGATAACACCGGGGAGCTGTTTTTT
cdr3_aa: CAISSGTDNTGELFF

v_call: TRBV14
clone_size: few
d_call: .
cdr3_length: 13
j_call: TRBJ1-3
cdr3_nt: TGTGCCAGCAGCCAGGCGTCTGGAAACACCATATATTTT
cdr3_aa: CASSQASGNTIYF

v_call: TRBV11-3
clone_size: many
d_call: .
cdr3_length: 15
j_call: TRBJ1-1
cdr3_nt: TGTGCCAGCAGCCCCCGCGGGGGGAAGAACACTGAAGCTTTCTTT
cdr3_aa: CASSPRGGKNTEAFF

v_call: TRBV28
clone_size: .
d_call: .
cdr3_length: 15
j_call: TRBJ1-1
cdr3_nt: TGTGCCAGCAGGGTTACGGAGGGTTCAGGCACTGAAGCTTTCTTT
cdr3_aa: CASRVTEGSGTEAFF

v_call: TRBV7-3
clone_size: many
d_call: .
cdr3_length: 19
j_call: TRBJ1-5
cdr3_nt: TGTGCCAGCAGGTCGGAGAGAGTCCAGGGGCGTAGGAGCAATCAGCCCCAGCATTTT
cdr3_aa: CASRSERVQGRRSNQPQHF

v_call: TRBV9
clone_size: few
d_call: .
cdr3_length: 15
j_call: TRBJ2-3
cdr3_nt: TGTGCCAGCAGCGTAGGCGACTATAGCACAGATACGCAGTATTTT
cdr3_aa: CASSVGDYSTDTQYF

v_call: TRBV20-1
clone_size: .
d_call: .
cdr3_length: 15
j_call: TRBJ1-3
cdr3_nt: TGCAGTGCTAGATCTATCGATTTCTCTGGAAACACCATATATTTT
cdr3_aa: CSARSIDFSGNTIYF

v_call: TRBV6-5
clone_size: .
d_call: .
cdr3_length: 14
j_call: TRBJ1-2
cdr3_nt: TGTGCCAGCAGTTACGGGCAGGGCGGGTATGGCTACACCTTC
cdr3_aa: CASSYGQGGYGYTF

v_call: TRBV2
clone_size: .
d_call: TRBD1
cdr3_length: 16
j_call: TRBJ2-1
cdr3_nt: TGTGCCAGCAGAGACAGGGGCCTCCTCTCCTACAATGAGCAGTTCTTC
cdr3_aa: CASRDRGLLSYNEQFF

v_call: TRBV19
clone_size: .
d_call: .
cdr3_length: 17
j_call: TRBJ1-6
cdr3_nt: TGTGCCAGTAGTCTCCACCCGGCGGAGGGTTATAATTCACCCCTCCACTTT
cdr3_aa: CASSLHPAEGYNSPLHF

v_call: TRBV5-6
clone_size: .
d_call: .
cdr3_length: 14
j_call: TRBJ2-5
cdr3_nt: TGTGCCAGCAGCTTGAAGGGACTGACGAGTGACCAGTACTTC
cdr3_aa: CASSLKGLTSDQYF

v_call: TRBV7-2
clone_size: many
d_call: TRBD2
cdr3_length: 15
j_call: TRBJ2-3
cdr3_nt: TGTGCCAGCAGCACCACTAGCGGGGGGGCCGATACGCAGTATTTT
cdr3_aa: CASSTTSGGADTQYF

v_call: TRBV27
clone_size: many
d_call: TRBD2
cdr3_length: 16
j_call: TRBJ2-2
cdr3_nt: TGTGCCAGCAGTTTATACCGGACTAGCGGCACCGGGGAGCTGTTTTTT
cdr3_aa: CASSLYRTSGTGELFF

v_call: TRBV7-4
clone_size: many
d_call: TRBD1
cdr3_length: 16
j_call: TRBJ1-5
cdr3_nt: TGTGCCAGCAGCCCCGGGGGACAGGGGGCTTTGCAGCCCCAGCATTTT
cdr3_aa: CASSPGGQGALQPQHF

v_call: TRBV28
clone_size: .
d_call: TRBD2
cdr3_length: 16
j_call: TRBJ2-3
cdr3_nt: TGTGCCAGCAGTTTCAGACTAGCTGCTGGCACAGATACGCAGTATTTT
cdr3_aa: CASSFRLAAGTDTQYF

v_call: TRBV12-5
clone_size: .
d_call: .
cdr3_length: 16
j_call: TRBJ1-3
cdr3_nt: TGTGTTAGTGGTTTTTCCCCCATCAGGGTGAACAACACCATATATTTT
cdr3_aa: CVSGFSPIRVNNTIYF

v_call: TRBV19
clone_size: once
d_call: .
cdr3_length: 13
j_call: TRBJ1-5
cdr3_nt: TGTGCCGGCCTAATGGGGGGCAATCAGCCCCAGCATTTT
cdr3_aa: CAGLMGGNQPQHF

v_call: TRBV2
clone_size: many
d_call: .
cdr3_length: 11
j_call: TRBJ2-5
cdr3_nt: TGTGCCAGCAGAAAACAAGAGACCCAGTACTTC
cdr3_aa: CASRKQETQYF

v_call: TRBV14
clone_size: .
d_call: .
cdr3_length: 13
j_call: TRBJ1-2
cdr3_nt: TGTGCCAGCAGCCAAGATAATGGCTATGGCTACACCTTC
cdr3_aa: CASSQDNGYGYTF

v_call: TRBV6-2/TRBV6-3
clone_size: .
d_call: .
cdr3_length: 14
j_call: TRBJ2-2
cdr3_nt: TGTGCCAGCAGTTACAAGGAGAACACCGGGGAGCTGTTTTTT
cdr3_aa: CASSYKENTGELFF

v_call: TRBV19
clone_size: .
d_call: TRBD2
cdr3_length: 14
j_call: TRBJ2-3
cdr3_nt: TGTGCCTCCCAGACTAGCGGGGCGACAGATACGCAGTATTTT
cdr3_aa: CASQTSGATDTQYF

v_call: TRBV7-2
clone_size: .
d_call: .
cdr3_length: 14
j_call: TRBJ2-7
cdr3_nt: TGTGCCAGCAGCCCCGTGGGGGGGGCAATCGAGCAGTACTTC
cdr3_aa: CASSPVGGAIEQYF